This record looks at one T cell receptor (beta chain) sequence and its context. Its specific antigen is unknown. It has no much larger one-base neighbor in the sample; base qualities were not kept. For CDR1 and CDR2, the germline V gene lists SGHRS and YFSETQ. From the cysteine through the phenylalanine, the CDR3 covers 14 amino acids. Only the CDR3 DNA stays, 42 bases, in frame from base 1. V is pared back by 4 bases and J by 6 bases, with 14 bases lying between the germline termini. Libraries were built with PCR. TCRdb lists the instrument as Illumina HiSeq 2500. TCR library preparation used molecular barcoding, with unique molecular identifiers applied to normalize quantification of the TCRbeta repertoire. Through fastp at Q25 and MiXCR, TCRdb rebuilt clones from the public reads, retaining in-frame beta chains. Entries are consolidated by CDR3 protein sequence, retaining the most common genes and DNA. For this sample the table gives about 540,000 distinct CDR3 sequences, of which 15% to 20% were detected only once. The ten largest clonotypes hold 2.5% to 4% of the sample.

This entry comes from a study of T-cell reconstitution after alpha-beta-depleted transplantation in children (TCRdb year 2016). Context from the whole study: T-cell immune reconstitution after TCRalphabeta/CD19-depleted allogeneic hematopoietic cell transplantation in children was quantitatively tracked in the study by means of TCR repertoire profiling.

The TCR originated in a human donor who donated a stem cell graft to a child with acute lymphoblastic leukemia. This receptor chain uses TRBV5-1 and TRBJ2-1; the D assignment is uncertain and may be TRBD1 or TRBD2, with 6 bases supporting each. The starting material was PBMCs from the stem cell graft donor, obtained from the stem cell graft. The CDR3 reads CASSGGRQVNEQFF. The base sequence is TGCGCCAGCAGCGGGGGGAGACAGGTCAATGAGCAGTTCTTC.